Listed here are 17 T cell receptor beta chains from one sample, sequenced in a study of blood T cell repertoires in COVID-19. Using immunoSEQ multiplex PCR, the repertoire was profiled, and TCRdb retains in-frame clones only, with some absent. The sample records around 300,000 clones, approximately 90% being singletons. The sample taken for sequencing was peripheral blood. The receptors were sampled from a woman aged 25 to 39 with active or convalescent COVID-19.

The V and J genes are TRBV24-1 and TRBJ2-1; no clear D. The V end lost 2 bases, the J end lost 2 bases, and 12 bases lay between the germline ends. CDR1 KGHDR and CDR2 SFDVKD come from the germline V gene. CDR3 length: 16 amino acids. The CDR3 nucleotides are TGTGCCACCAGTGATTCCACCGCGGATACCTACAATGAGCAGTTCTTC. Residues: CATSDSTADTYNEQFF.

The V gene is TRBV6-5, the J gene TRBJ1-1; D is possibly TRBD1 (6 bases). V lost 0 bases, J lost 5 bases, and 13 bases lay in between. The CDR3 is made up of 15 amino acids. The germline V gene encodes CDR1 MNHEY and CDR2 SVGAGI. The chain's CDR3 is CASSYSRAGATEAFF. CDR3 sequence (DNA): TGTGCCAGCAGTTACTCGAGGGCAGGGGCTACTGAAGCTTTCTTT.

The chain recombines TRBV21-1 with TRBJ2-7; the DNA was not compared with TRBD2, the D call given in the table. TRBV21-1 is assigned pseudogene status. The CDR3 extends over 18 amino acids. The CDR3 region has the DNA TGTGCCAGCAGCAAAGAAACCCTAACAGCCCCGGGAACATACGAGCAGTACTTC. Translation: CASSKETLTAPGTYEQYF.

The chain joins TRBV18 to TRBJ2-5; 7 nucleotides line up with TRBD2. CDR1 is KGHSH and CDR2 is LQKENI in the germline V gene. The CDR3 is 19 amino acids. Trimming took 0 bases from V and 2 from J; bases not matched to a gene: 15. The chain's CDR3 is CASSPPSFSGARGQETQYF. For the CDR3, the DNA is TGTGCCAGCTCACCACCAAGCTTCAGCGGGGCTAGGGGACAAGAGACCCAGTACTTC.

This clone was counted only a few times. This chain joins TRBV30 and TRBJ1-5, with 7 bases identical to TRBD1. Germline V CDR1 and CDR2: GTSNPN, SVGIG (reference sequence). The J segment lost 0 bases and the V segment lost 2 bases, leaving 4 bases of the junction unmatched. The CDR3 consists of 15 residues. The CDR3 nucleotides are TGTGCCTGGAGTACAGGGGTTAATAGCAATCAGCCCCAGCATTTT. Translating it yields CAWSTGVNSNQPQHF.

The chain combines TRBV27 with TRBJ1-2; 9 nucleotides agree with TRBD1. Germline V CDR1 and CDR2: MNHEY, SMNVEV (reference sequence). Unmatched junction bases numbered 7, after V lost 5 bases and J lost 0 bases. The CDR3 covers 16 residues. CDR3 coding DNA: TGTGCCAGCAGTCCGGGACAGGGTCTACCTAACTATGGCTACACCTTC. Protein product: CASSPGQGLPNYGYTF.

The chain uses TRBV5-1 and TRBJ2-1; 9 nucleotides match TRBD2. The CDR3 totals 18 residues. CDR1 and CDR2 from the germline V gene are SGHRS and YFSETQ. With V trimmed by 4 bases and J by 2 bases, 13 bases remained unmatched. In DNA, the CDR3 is TGCGCCAGCAGCCCCCGATCGGGACTAGCCCCTACCTACAATGAGCAGTTCTTC. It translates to CASSPRSGLAPTYNEQFF.

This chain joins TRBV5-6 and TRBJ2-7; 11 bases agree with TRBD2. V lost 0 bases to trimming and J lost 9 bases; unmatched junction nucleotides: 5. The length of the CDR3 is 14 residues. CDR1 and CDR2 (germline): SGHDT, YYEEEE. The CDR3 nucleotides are TGTGCCAGCAGCTTGGCACTAGCGGGGGTTCTGCAGTACTTC. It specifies CASSLALAGVLQYF.

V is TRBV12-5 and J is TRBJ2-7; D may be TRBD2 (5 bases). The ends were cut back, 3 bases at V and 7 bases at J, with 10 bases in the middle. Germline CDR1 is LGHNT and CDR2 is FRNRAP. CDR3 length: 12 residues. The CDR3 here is CASGFHPGEQYF. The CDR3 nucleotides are TGTGCTAGTGGTTTTCATCCGGGGGAGCAGTACTTC.

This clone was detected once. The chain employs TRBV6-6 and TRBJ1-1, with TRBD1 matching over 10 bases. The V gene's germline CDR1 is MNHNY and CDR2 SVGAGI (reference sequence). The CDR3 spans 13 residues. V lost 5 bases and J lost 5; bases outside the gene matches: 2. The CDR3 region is CASSPGQGTEAFF. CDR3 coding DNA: TGTGCCAGCAGTCCGGGACAGGGGACTGAAGCTTTCTTT.

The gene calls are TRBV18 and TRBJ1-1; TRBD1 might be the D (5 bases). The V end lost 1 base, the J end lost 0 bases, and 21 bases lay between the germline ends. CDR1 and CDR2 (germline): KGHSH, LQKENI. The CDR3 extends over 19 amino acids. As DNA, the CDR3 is TGTGCCAGCTCACCACTACAATGGCGGGGGGGAATGATGAACACTGAAGCTTTCTTT. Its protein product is CASSPLQWRGGMMNTEAFF.

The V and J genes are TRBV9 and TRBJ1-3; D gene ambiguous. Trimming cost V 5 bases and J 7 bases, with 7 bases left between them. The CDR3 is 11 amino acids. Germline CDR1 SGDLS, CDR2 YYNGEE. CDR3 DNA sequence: TGTGCCAGCAGAAGAGAGAACACCATATATTTT. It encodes CASRRENTIYF.

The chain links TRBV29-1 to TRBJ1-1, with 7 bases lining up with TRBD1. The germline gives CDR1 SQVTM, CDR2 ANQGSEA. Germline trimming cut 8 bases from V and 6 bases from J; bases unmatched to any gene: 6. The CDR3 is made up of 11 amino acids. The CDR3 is CSFRGLSEAFF. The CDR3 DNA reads TGCAGCTTTAGGGGGCTATCTGAAGCTTTCTTT.

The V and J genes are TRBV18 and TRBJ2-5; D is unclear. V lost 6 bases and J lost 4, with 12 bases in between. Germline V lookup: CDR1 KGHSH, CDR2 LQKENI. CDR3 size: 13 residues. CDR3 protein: CASSLLSGETQYF. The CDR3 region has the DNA TGTGCCAGCTCTCTACTATCGGGAGAGACCCAGTACTTC.

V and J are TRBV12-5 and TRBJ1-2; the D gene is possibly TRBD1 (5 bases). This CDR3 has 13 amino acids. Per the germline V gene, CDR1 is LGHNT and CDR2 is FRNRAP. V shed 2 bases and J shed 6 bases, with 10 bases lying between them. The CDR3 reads CASGLNWGHGYTF. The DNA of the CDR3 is TGTGCTAGTGGTTTGAACTGGGGCCATGGCTACACCTTC. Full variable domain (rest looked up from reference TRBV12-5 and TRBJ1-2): DARVTQTPRHKVTEMGQEVTMRCQPILGHNTVFWYRQTMMQGLELLAYFRNRAPLDDSGMPKDRFSAEMPDATLATLKIQPSEPRDSAVYFCASGLNWGHGYTFGSGTRLTVV.

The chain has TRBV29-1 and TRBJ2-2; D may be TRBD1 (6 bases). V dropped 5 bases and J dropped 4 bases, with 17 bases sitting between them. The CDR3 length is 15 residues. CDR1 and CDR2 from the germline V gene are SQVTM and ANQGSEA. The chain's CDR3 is CSVSALQGSTGELFF. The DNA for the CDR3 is TGCAGCGTTTCCGCATTACAGGGCAGCACCGGGGAGCTGTTTTTT.

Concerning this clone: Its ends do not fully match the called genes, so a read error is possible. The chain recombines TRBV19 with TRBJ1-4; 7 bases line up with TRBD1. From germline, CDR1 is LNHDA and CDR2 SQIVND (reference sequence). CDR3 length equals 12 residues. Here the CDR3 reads CASSAETGRLTF. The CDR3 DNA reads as TGTGCCAGTAGTGCGGAGACAGGGCGGTTAACGTTT.